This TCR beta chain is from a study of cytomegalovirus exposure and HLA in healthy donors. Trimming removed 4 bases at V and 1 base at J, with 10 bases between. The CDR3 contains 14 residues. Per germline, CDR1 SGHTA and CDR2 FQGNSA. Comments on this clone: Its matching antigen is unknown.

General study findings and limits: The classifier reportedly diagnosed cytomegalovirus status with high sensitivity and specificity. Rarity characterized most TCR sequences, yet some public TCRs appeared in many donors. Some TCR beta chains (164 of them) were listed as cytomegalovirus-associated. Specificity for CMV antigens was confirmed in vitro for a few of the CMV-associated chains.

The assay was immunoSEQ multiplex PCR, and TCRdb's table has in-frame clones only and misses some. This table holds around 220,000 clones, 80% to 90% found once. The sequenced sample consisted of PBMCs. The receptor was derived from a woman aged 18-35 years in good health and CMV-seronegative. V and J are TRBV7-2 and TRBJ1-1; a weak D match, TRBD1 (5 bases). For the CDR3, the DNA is TGTGCCAGCAGCTCCGTCGGACAGAACACTGAAGCTTTCTTT. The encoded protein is CASSSVGQNTEAFF.